This section outlines one T cell receptor (beta chain) sequence together with its context. What it binds is not known. This specimen belongs to a study of cytomegalovirus exposure and HLA in healthy donors. Sequenced by immunoSEQ multiplex PCR; TCRdb stores in-frame clones only, minus some. The data show some 140,000 clones, approximately 85% seen once. V was trimmed by 4 bases and J by 7 bases, leaving 12 bases between them. This CDR3 region has 13 residues. Per germline, CDR1 SGHRS and CDR2 YFSETQ. Points from the study as a whole: The study designated 150 or so TCR beta chains cytomegalovirus-associated. Specificity of a few CMV-associated chains for CMV antigens was verified in vitro.

This sequence joins TRBV5-1 and TRBJ1-3; TRBD1 is a possible D gene (5 bases). This clonotype was sampled from a woman aged 25-40 years in good health and CMV-seronegative. Sequencing input: PBMCs. The CDR3 protein is CASSASRGNTIYF. The DNA of the CDR3 is TGCGCCAGCAGCGCAAGTCGGGGGAACACCATATATTTT.